The T cell receptor beta chain described here comes from a study of identifying expanded T cells in peripheral blood. Points from the study as a whole: Technical replicates showed roughly 1.2 changed clones; about 2 weeks around 15; four weeks 19.

Clones were sequenced by immunoSEQ multiplex PCR, and TCRdb holds only the in-frame ones, with some missing. The repertoire consists of about 100,000 clones, with about 90% occurring once and the leading ten covering about 5.5%. About this clone itself: The antigen is unknown.

The material sequenced was blood. The receptor was isolated from a person between 18 and 70 years old in good health.

CDR3 sequence: CASSQGPFLCLGCEQYF. The CDR3 DNA reads TGCGCCAGCAGCCAGGGACCCTTTCTATGCTTGGGATGCGAGCAGTACTTC. This rearrangement joins TRBV4-1 to TRBJ2-7, with D possibly being TRBD1 or TRBD2 (5 bases each). Germline CDR1 and CDR2: MGHRA and YSYEKL. This CDR3 spans 17 amino acids. The V end was cut by 3 bases, the J end by 6 bases, with 24 bases between.